A selection of T cell receptor beta chains follows, all from one sample in a study of control samples from healthy donors and cancer patients. Only in-frame clones appear in the TCRdb table, and some are missing; sequencing was by immunoSEQ multiplex PCR. The sample carries roughly 120,000 clones, approximately 91% recorded once. Sequencing used blood. Source of these receptors: a woman aged 18-29 years in good health. Each CDR3 is given with its conserved first and last residue. The D gene is left open where the match is weak. Where a row states a size, it is once, few, many or the class of an expanded clone; other rows omit it.

V,J,length,size,D,CDR3,DNA
TRBV30,TRBJ1-2,16,-,TRBD1,CAWSRGMTGKNYGYTF,TGTGCCTGGAGTAGGGGGATGACAGGGAAGAACTATGGCTACACCTTC
TRBV28,TRBJ1-1,15,-,-,CASSPFWRGDAEAFF,TGTGCCAGCAGCCCATTTTGGCGGGGGGACGCTGAAGCTTTCTTT
TRBV10-2,TRBJ2-7,15,once,TRBD1,CASSEGTGGSYEQYF,TGCGCCAGCAGTGAGGGGACAGGGGGCTCCTACGAGCAGTACTTC
TRBV28,TRBJ2-7,11,-,-,CASSYRGASYF,TGTGCCAGCAGTTACCGGGGGGCATCGTACTTC
TRBV7-8,TRBJ2-3,15,-,-,CASSPPTDPTDTQYF,TGTGCCAGCAGCCCGCCGACAGACCCCACAGATACGCAGTATTTT
TRBV28,TRBJ2-7,16,-,TRBD1,CASSLYGTGTSYEQYF,TGTGCCAGCAGTTTGTACGGGACAGGCACCTCCTACGAGCAGTACTTC
TRBV10-3,TRBJ2-5,15,-,TRBD1,CAISAGQGGIETQYF,TGTGCCATCAGTGCTGGACAGGGGGGAATCGAGACCCAGTACTTC
TRBV24-1,TRBJ2-7,16,-,TRBD2,CATSDPGGKRPYEQYF,TGTGCCACCAGTGACCCGGGGGGAAAGAGGCCCTACGAGCAGTACTTC
TRBV21-1,TRBJ1-6,13,-,-,CASSMEGDSPLHF,TGTGCCAGCAGCATGGAAGGCGATTCACCCCTCCACTTT
TRBV7-8,TRBJ1-4,15,once,-,CASSLVSGDTEKLFF,TGTGCCAGCAGCTTAGTGTCAGGGGATACTGAAAAACTGTTTTTT
TRBV5-1,TRBJ2-7,12,-,-,CASSLVGDEQYF,TGCGCCAGCAGCTTGGTGGGGGACGAGCAGTACTTC
TRBV7-2,TRBJ2-3,16,many,TRBD2,CASSLGLAGGTDTQYF,TGTGCCAGCAGCTTAGGACTAGCGGGGGGCACAGATACGCAGTATTTT
TRBV5-1,TRBJ1-1,14,-,-,CASSLLGTNTEAFF,TGCGCCAGCAGCTTGTTAGGGACTAACACTGAAGCTTTCTTT
TRBV5-4,TRBJ2-5,16,-,TRBD1,CASSPRTGGGQETQYF,TGTGCCAGCAGCCCTCGGACAGGGGGAGGGCAAGAGACCCAGTACTTC
TRBV6-5,TRBJ1-3,16,-,-,CASSYGNRATGNTIYF,TGTGCCAGCAGTTACGGAAACAGAGCCACTGGAAACACCATATATTTT
TRBV6-6,TRBJ2-3,12,-,-,CASSNSTDTQYF,TGTGCCAGCAGTAATAGCACAGATACGCAGTATTTT
TRBV7-3,TRBJ1-1,14,-,-,CASSLIGMNTEAFF,TGTGCCAGCAGCTTAATCGGTATGAACACTGAAGCTTTCTTT
TRBV20-1,TRBJ2-3,9,-,-,CSPTDTQYF,TGCAGTCCAACAGATACGCAGTATTTT
TRBV28,TRBJ2-1,15,-,TRBD2,CASSQGLAGVHEQFF,TGTGCCAGCAGCCAGGGACTAGCGGGAGTTCATGAGCAGTTCTTC
TRBV7-8,TRBJ1-1,15,-,-,CASSPSTDTNTEAFF,TGTGCCAGCAGCCCTTCGACAGATACTAACACTGAAGCTTTCTTT
TRBV28,TRBJ2-7,14,-,-,CASSRKTDPYEQYF,TGTGCCAGCAGTAGGAAGACAGACCCCTACGAGCAGTACTTC
TRBV28,TRBJ2-2,14,-,TRBD1,CASSAGGRTGELFF,TGTGCCAGCAGTGCAGGGGGCCGGACCGGGGAGCTGTTTTTT
TRBV7-2,TRBJ2-3,14,-,TRBD1,CASSDRDRGYTQYF,TGTGCCAGCAGCGACCGGGACAGGGGTTATACGCAGTATTTT
TRBV7-9,TRBJ2-1,15,-,TRBD2,CASSPGTSEHNEQFF,TGTGCCAGCAGCCCAGGGACTAGCGAACACAATGAGCAGTTCTTC
TRBV5-6,TRBJ2-1,13,-,-,CASSLTRANEQFF,TGTGCCAGCAGCCTCACCAGGGCCAATGAGCAGTTCTTC
TRBV6-5,TRBJ1-2,15,-,-,CASTASREGFYGYTF,TGTGCCAGCACAGCCTCCCGGGAGGGGTTCTATGGCTACACCTTC
TRBV19,TRBJ2-3,13,-,-,CASSGTSTDTQYF,TGTGCCAGTAGCGGGACTAGCACAGATACGCAGTATTTT
TRBV6-2/TRBV6-3,TRBJ1-1,17,-,TRBD1,CASSTRGQGIPNTEAFF,TGTGCCAGCAGTACTAGGGGACAGGGGATTCCGAACACTGAAGCTTTCTTT
TRBV28,TRBJ2-6,15,-,-,CASSLLRSGANVLTF,TGTGCCAGCAGTTTACTAAGGTCTGGGGCCAACGTCCTGACTTTC
TRBV29-1,TRBJ2-5,14,-,-,CSVETRAGQETQYF,TGCAGCGTTGAAACTAGAGCTGGCCAAGAGACCCAGTACTTC
TRBV7-2,TRBJ1-6,13,-,-,CASRFGQNSPLHF,TGTGCCAGCAGATTTGGACAGAATTCACCCCTCCACTTT
TRBV27,TRBJ2-7,14,once,TRBD2,CASSLAGETYEQYF,TGTGCCAGCAGTTTAGCGGGAGAAACCTACGAGCAGTACTTC
TRBV5-3,TRBJ1-5,17,-,-,CARSLSLGVMSNQPQHF,TGTGCCAGAAGCTTGTCTCTGGGGGTTATGAGCAATCAGCCCCAGCATTTT
TRBV19,TRBJ1-2,14,-,TRBD1,CASTPRRTGHGYTF,TGTGCCAGTACCCCAAGGAGGACAGGGCATGGCTACACCTTC
TRBV4-3,TRBJ1-1,14,-,-,CASSQDEGYTEAFF,TGCGCCAGCAGCCAAGATGAGGGGTACACTGAAGCTTTCTTT
TRBV18,TRBJ2-3,13,once,-,CASSPGSTDTQYF,TGTGCCAGCTCACCAGGGAGCACAGATACGCAGTATTTT
TRBV4-2,TRBJ1-2,13,few,-,CASSQDSLGGYTF,TGTGCCAGCAGCCAAGACAGCCTGGGTGGCTACACCTTC
TRBV4-2,TRBJ1-1,14,-,-,CASSQQGRYTEAFF,TGTGCCAGCAGCCAACAAGGGAGGTACACTGAAGCTTTCTTT
TRBV3-1/TRBV3-2,TRBJ2-2,20,-,TRBD2,CASSQDLDTRTSGNTGELFF,TGTGCCAGCAGCCAAGATCTAGATACAAGGACTAGCGGTAACACCGGGGAGCTGTTTTTT
TRBV7-9,TRBJ1-2,17,-,TRBD1,CASSEDLTQGAVYGYTF,TGTGCCAGCAGCGAAGACCTAACTCAGGGGGCAGTTTATGGCTACACCTTC
TRBV15,TRBJ1-5,13,-,-,CATSRTTVQPQHF,TGTGCCACCAGCAGAACGACAGTTCAGCCCCAGCATTTT
TRBV28,TRBJ1-5,13,-,-,CASRVGGHQPQHF,TGTGCCAGCAGGGTCGGGGGGCATCAGCCCCAGCATTTT
TRBV18,TRBJ2-1,15,-,TRBD1,CASSPQGASYNEQFF,TGTGCCAGCTCACCGCAGGGGGCCTCCTACAATGAGCAGTTCTTC
TRBV9,TRBJ2-3,14,-,-,CASSVGLVPDTQYF,TGTGCCAGCAGCGTAGGGTTAGTTCCAGATACGCAGTATTTT
TRBV29-1,TRBJ2-4,13,-,-,CSVEGRELNIQYF,TGCAGCGTTGAAGGGCGCGAGTTGAACATTCAGTACTTC
TRBV7-3,TRBJ2-7,14,-,-,CASSSPARRGEQYF,TGTGCCAGCAGCTCCCCCGCCAGGCGGGGCGAGCAGTACTTC
TRBV24-1,TRBJ2-7,15,-,TRBD1,CATSAAETGLYEQYF,TGTGCCACCAGTGCAGCCGAGACAGGGTTGTACGAGCAGTACTTC
TRBV7-2,TRBJ2-7,15,-,-,CASSLAGDSTYEQYF,TGTGCCAGCAGCTTAGCGGGGGACTCTACCTACGAGCAGTACTTC
TRBV11-2,TRBJ2-5,16,-,TRBD2,CASSRSTIAGGETQYF,TGTGCCAGCAGCAGGTCAACCATAGCGGGAGGAGAGACCCAGTACTTC
TRBV19,TRBJ2-6,16,-,-,CASSMAQSSGANVLTF,TGTGCCAGTAGTATGGCTCAGAGCTCTGGGGCCAACGTCCTGACTTTC
TRBV28,TRBJ1-4,16,-,-,CASRTEGDGSNEKLFF,TGTGCCAGCAGAACTGAGGGGGATGGGAGTAATGAAAAACTGTTTTTT
TRBV7-9,TRBJ2-7,16,-,-,CASSLVTGNPPGEQYF,TGTGCCAGCAGCTTAGTCACAGGGAACCCACCGGGGGAGCAGTACTTC
TRBV9,TRBJ2-2,19,-,TRBD2,CASSVGGLAGDPNTGELFF,TGTGCCAGCAGCGTAGGGGGACTAGCGGGAGACCCGAACACCGGGGAGCTGTTTTTT
TRBV19,TRBJ1-5,16,-,TRBD1,CASSPGTGTGLRPQHF,TGTGCCAGTAGTCCCGGAACCGGGACAGGGTTAAGGCCCCAGCATTTT
TRBV18,TRBJ2-7,13,-,-,CASSPAGGNKQYF,TGTGCCAGCTCCCCGGCCGGTGGGAACAAGCAGTACTTC
TRBV10-3,TRBJ2-7,14,once,-,CAISHSQGGYEQYF,TGTGCCATTTCGCATTCCCAAGGGGGCTACGAGCAGTACTTC
TRBV2,TRBJ2-7,16,-,TRBD1,CASSGTPGTGSYEQYF,TGTGCCAGCAGTGGGACTCCCGGGACAGGGTCATACGAGCAGTACTTC
TRBV29-1,TRBJ2-5,12,-,-,CSVERGRETQYF,TGCAGCGTTGAACGGGGAAGAGAGACCCAGTACTTC
TRBV30,TRBJ1-2,13,-,-,CAWSDGVNYGYTF,TGTGCCTGGAGTGATGGGGTAAACTATGGCTACACCTTC
TRBV6-5,TRBJ2-7,14,-,TRBD1,CAGSYSRGPYEQYF,TGTGCCGGCAGTTACTCAAGGGGGCCTTACGAGCAGTACTTC